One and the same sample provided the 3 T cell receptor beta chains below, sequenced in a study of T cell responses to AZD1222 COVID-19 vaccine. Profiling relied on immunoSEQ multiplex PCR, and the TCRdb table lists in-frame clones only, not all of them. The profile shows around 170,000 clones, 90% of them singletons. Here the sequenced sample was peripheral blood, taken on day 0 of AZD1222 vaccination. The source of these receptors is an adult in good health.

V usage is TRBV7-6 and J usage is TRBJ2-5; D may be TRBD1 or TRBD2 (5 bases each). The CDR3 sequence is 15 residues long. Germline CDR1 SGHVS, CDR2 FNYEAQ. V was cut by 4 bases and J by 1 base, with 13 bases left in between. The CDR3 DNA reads TGTGCCAGCAGCTCTCAACCGGGACCCCAAGAGACCCAGTACTTC. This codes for CASSSQPGPQETQYF. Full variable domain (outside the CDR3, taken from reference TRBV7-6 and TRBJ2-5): GAGVSQSPRYKVTKRGQDVALRCDPISGHVSLYWYRQALGQGPEFLTYFNYEAQQDKSGLPNDRFSAERPEGSISTLTIQRTEQRDSAMYRCASSSQPGPQETQYFGPGTRLLVL.

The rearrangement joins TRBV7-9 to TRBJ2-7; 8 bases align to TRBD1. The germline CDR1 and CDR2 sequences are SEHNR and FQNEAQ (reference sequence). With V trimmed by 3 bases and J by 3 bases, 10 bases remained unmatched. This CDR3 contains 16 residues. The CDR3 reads CASSFTGQGLFYEQYF. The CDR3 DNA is TGTGCCAGCAGCTTTACCGGACAGGGATTATTCTACGAGCAGTACTTC.

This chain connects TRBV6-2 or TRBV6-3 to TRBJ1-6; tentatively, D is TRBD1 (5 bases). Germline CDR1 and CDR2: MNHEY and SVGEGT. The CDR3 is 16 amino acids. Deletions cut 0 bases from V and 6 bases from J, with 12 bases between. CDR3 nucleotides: TGTGCCAGCAGTTACTCGCAACAGGTGCTTAATTCACCCCTCCACTTT. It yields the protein CASSYSQQVLNSPLHF.